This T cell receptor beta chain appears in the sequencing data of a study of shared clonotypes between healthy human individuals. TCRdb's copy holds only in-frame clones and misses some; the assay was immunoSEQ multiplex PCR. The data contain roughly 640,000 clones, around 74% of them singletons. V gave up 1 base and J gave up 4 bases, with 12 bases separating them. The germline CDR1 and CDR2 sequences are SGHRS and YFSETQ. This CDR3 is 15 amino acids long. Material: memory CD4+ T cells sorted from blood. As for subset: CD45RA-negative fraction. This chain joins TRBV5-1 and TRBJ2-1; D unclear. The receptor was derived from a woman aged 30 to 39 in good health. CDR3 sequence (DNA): TGCGCCAGCAGCTTGACACAGCTGACTTACAATGAGCAGTTCTTC. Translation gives CASSLTQLTYNEQFF.